What follows is one T cell receptor beta chain and its context. Its antigen is not identified. This record belongs to a study of blood T cells in healthy people across ages. As for the study in general: The template switching approach captured approximately one barcoded beta molecule for every two T cells. Overall study findings and caveats: Roughly linear declines in TCR beta diversity per million T cells occurred with age.

Through a sample-barcoded 5' primer and a J-beta primer mix, a second PCR was run for roughly 7 to 11 cycles. A minimum of 2.5 million CDR3-containing paired-end reads was obtained for each sample. TCRdb called the 5' RACE reads again in MiXCR, with one record for every CDR3 protein. The sample includes some 1,800,000 distinct CDR3 sequences, 39% seen only once; the top ten take roughly 23%. The sequence derives from a human donor in good health. Sequenced sample: blood.

Here the CDR3 DNA reads TGCGCCAGCAGCGCGGGGACTAGAAACTACGAGCAGTACTTC. It codes for CASSAGTRNYEQYF. The chain recombines TRBV5-1 with TRBJ2-7; 8 bases fit TRBD2. The germline gives CDR1 SGHRS, CDR2 YFSETQ. The ends lost 4 bases at V and 3 bases at J; junction bases unmatched: 6. The CDR3 contains 14 residues.